These T cell receptor beta chains were read from a single sample in a study of blood T cell repertoires in COVID-19. This table comes from immunoSEQ multiplex PCR, and its TCRdb copy is limited to in-frame clones, with some not included. The sample lists 150,000 to 200,000 clones; 65% to 90% were seen once. The specimen sequenced was peripheral blood. All receptors derive from a woman aged 40 to 50 with COVID-19, enrolled during active disease. Each CDR3 is given with its conserved first and last residue. A D gene is named only where the DNA matches it firmly. Clone size is not always given. Where it is, it says once, few, many or a class for expanded clones.

v_call	j_call	d_call	clone_size	cdr3_nt	cdr3_aa
TRBV5-4	TRBJ2-1	TRBD1	NA	TGTGCCAGCAGACGACAGGGGGTATACAATGAGCAGTTCTTC	CASRRQGVYNEQFF
TRBV25-1	TRBJ2-4	NA	NA	TGTGCCAGCAGCCAGGGTGGCAAAAACATTCAGTACTTC	CASSQGGKNIQYF
TRBV5-4	TRBJ1-2	TRBD1	NA	TGTGCCAGCAGCTACTCGACAGGGGACGGCTACACCTTC	CASSYSTGDGYTF
TRBV12-3/TRBV12-4	TRBJ1-2	TRBD1	NA	TGTGCCAGCAGTACGACAGGGGGCAGTGGCTACACCTTC	CASSTTGGSGYTF
TRBV12-2	TRBJ2-6	NA	NA	TGTGCAAGTCGCTTAAGAGCGACGTCGTCCCCGGGACACTCTGGGGCCAACGTCCTGACTTTC	CASRLRATSSPGHSGANVLTF
TRBV24-1	TRBJ2-1	TRBD2	once	TGTGCCACCAGTGCCCCAACTAGCGGGAGCGGCAATGAGCAGTTCTTC	CATSAPTSGSGNEQFF
TRBV7-2	TRBJ1-1	NA	NA	TGTGCCAGCAGCTTAGTTGCAACAGGGCGGTTACGGAACACTGAAGCTTTCTTT	CASSLVATGRLRNTEAFF
TRBV28	TRBJ2-7	NA	NA	TGTGCCAGCAGTTCCCCTACAGGGAAGATGAACTCCGAGCAGTACTTC	CASSSPTGKMNSEQYF
TRBV5-6	TRBJ2-7	NA	NA	TGTGCCAGCAGCCCGACCCAGGGGAACAAGTACTTC	CASSPTQGNKYF
TRBV6-4	TRBJ2-3	NA	many	TGTGCCAGCAGTGGTGGTAGCGGAAGCACAGATACGCAGTATTTT	CASSGGSGSTDTQYF
TRBV4-1	TRBJ2-3	NA	NA	TGCGCCAGCAGCCAAGAGGCGACAGGCTCTAGTTCTCGGGCGCAGTATTTT	CASSQEATGSSSRAQYF
TRBV27	TRBJ2-7	TRBD1	NA	TGTGCCAGCAGACCCCTAGGGGGCGCCTACGAGCAGTACTTC	CASRPLGGAYEQYF
TRBV5-6	TRBJ2-5	NA	NA	TGTGCCAGCAGCTTCGGGGGGCAGCAAGAGACCCAGTACTTC	CASSFGGQQETQYF
TRBV2	TRBJ1-1	NA	NA	TGTGCCAGCAGATCCGACCCGGACGGGGGCACTGAAGCTTTCTTT	CASRSDPDGGTEAFF
TRBV7-6	TRBJ1-2	NA	few	TGTGCCAGCAGCCGGGGGGAGACAGGCGGCTACACCTTC	CASSRGETGGYTF
TRBV28	TRBJ1-2	NA	NA	TGTGCCAGCAGTTCTAGCCGGGGGGATGGCTACACCTTC	CASSSSRGDGYTF
TRBV29-1	TRBJ2-3	NA	NA	TGCAGCGTGGGGAGGTCTAGCACAGATACGCAGTATTTT	CSVGRSSTDTQYF
TRBV7-2	TRBJ2-7	NA	NA	TGTGCCAGCAGCCCGCTCAGGAACTCCTACGAGCAGTACTTC	CASSPLRNSYEQYF
TRBV2	TRBJ2-1	TRBD2	NA	TGTGCCAGCAGTGCTCTAGCGGGGGCCCTCAATGAGCAGTTCTTC	CASSALAGALNEQFF
TRBV6-1	TRBJ1-1	TRBD1	NA	TGTGCCAGCAGTGAACAGGCAGGGGGCGAATGGGGCACTGAAGCTTTCTTT	CASSEQAGGEWGTEAFF
TRBV7-8	TRBJ1-6	NA	NA	TGTGCCAGCAGCTTCGGGAATTCACCCCTCCACTTT	CASSFGNSPLHF
TRBV6-5	TRBJ1-3	TRBD1	few	TGTGCCAGCAGGTCCGGGACAGGGTCTGGAAACACCATATATTTT	CASRSGTGSGNTIYF
TRBV18	TRBJ2-1	NA	NA	TGTGCCAGCTCACGCGGACAGTTGATGGCCGATGAGCAGTTCTTC	CASSRGQLMADEQFF
TRBV10-1	TRBJ2-4	NA	NA	TGCGCCAGCCGACTAAATAAACAGGGTTTAGCCAAAAACATTCAGTACTTC	CASRLNKQGLAKNIQYF
TRBV30	TRBJ1-4	NA	NA	TGTGCCTGGGCAGGGGCTAATGAAAAACTGTTTTTT	CAWAGANEKLFF
TRBV24-1	TRBJ2-3	NA	NA	TGTGCCACCAGTGAAACAGGCCACCGGGATACGCAGTATTTT	CATSETGHRDTQYF
TRBV4-1	TRBJ2-1	TRBD2	NA	TGCGCCAGCAGCCAAAGGGCCCCGGGACTAGCGGGAGCCCAGTACAATGAGCAGTTCTTC	CASSQRAPGLAGAQYNEQFF
TRBV5-4	TRBJ2-7	TRBD2	NA	TGTGCCAGCAGTTCCGGGACTACCTACGAGCAGTACTTC	CASSSGTTYEQYF
TRBV9	TRBJ2-5	TRBD2	NA	TGTGCCAGCAGCGCTAGCGGGAGTTTATTGGAGACCCAGTACTTC	CASSASGSLLETQYF
TRBV18	TRBJ2-5	NA	NA	TGTGCCAGCTCACCGGGCCAGGCCGAGACCCAGTACTTC	CASSPGQAETQYF
TRBV5-1	TRBJ2-2	TRBD1	NA	TGCGCCAGCAGCACGGACAGGGTTGGGGAGCTGTTTTTT	CASSTDRVGELFF
TRBV24-1	TRBJ2-2	TRBD1	NA	TGTGCCACCAGTGACACCAGACAGGGGTGGACCGGGGAGCTGTTTTTT	CATSDTRQGWTGELFF
TRBV7-9	TRBJ1-2	NA	NA	TGTGCCAGCAGCTTAGTTGGGTCTTCCACTAGCGGCTACACCTTC	CASSLVGSSTSGYTF
TRBV7-9	TRBJ1-2	NA	NA	TGTGCCAGCAGCTTCCAGGGGCCCTATGGCTACACCTTC	CASSFQGPYGYTF
TRBV7-9	TRBJ2-7	TRBD1	NA	TGTGCCAGCAGCCTGGACAGGGCCTACGAGCAGTACTTC	CASSLDRAYEQYF
TRBV10-3	TRBJ2-7	NA	NA	TGTGCCATCAGCCTCCAGGGAATGAGCGAGCAGTACTTC	CAISLQGMSEQYF
TRBV7-8	TRBJ2-2	NA	NA	TGTGCCAGCAGCTTGGAGGGCCTAGCCGGGGAGCTGTTTTTT	CASSLEGLAGELFF
TRBV27	TRBJ2-7	TRBD2	NA	TGTGCCAGCAGTTGGACTAGCGCCTACGAGCAGTACTTC	CASSWTSAYEQYF
TRBV13	TRBJ2-3	NA	NA	TGTGCCAGCAGCCCAAATTTAGCGGTCACAGATACGCAGTATTTT	CASSPNLAVTDTQYF
TRBV2	TRBJ1-1	NA	NA	TGTGCCAGCAGGAGGGTGGGGGCGGAAGCTTTCTTT	CASRRVGAEAFF
TRBV28	TRBJ2-3	NA	few	TGTGCCACCCAGTCCTGGGGCGCTGGTGGAGATACGCAGTATTTT	CATQSWGAGGDTQYF
TRBV6-5	TRBJ1-5	NA	few	TGTGCCAGCAGCCAAACGGGAGGGCAGCCCCAGCATTTT	CASSQTGGQPQHF
TRBV6-5	TRBJ2-2	NA	NA	TGTGCCAGCAGTTTGGGACTTGCCACCGGGGAGCTGTTTTTT	CASSLGLATGELFF
TRBV7-9	TRBJ2-1	TRBD1	NA	TGTGCCAGCAGCTTGGGGACAGGGCCCTACAATGAGCAGTTCTTC	CASSLGTGPYNEQFF
TRBV27	TRBJ1-3	TRBD1	NA	TGTGCCAGCAGTTTAGCGGACAGGGGACAGCGCTTATATTTT	CASSLADRGQRLYF
TRBV2	TRBJ2-5	NA	NA	TGTGCCTTTGGAATGGGCTTCCCCCAAGAGACCCAGTACTTC	CAFGMGFPQETQYF
TRBV9	TRBJ2-2	TRBD2	NA	TGTGCCAGCAGCCCACGGACTAGCGGGGGGACCACGAACACCGGGGAGCTGTTTTTT	CASSPRTSGGTTNTGELFF
TRBV6-6	TRBJ2-2	NA	NA	TGTGCCAGCAGCTCTACAGGGCCCCCAATCGGGGAGCTGTTTTTT	CASSSTGPPIGELFF
TRBV6-2/TRBV6-3	TRBJ2-5	TRBD2	NA	TGTGCCAGCAGTTCCGGGACTAGCGGGATCCAAGAGACCCAGTACTTC	CASSSGTSGIQETQYF
TRBV5-6	TRBJ2-1	TRBD2	NA	TGTGCCAGCAGCTCCCGACTAGCGGGGACCCCCGATGAGCAGTTCTTC	CASSSRLAGTPDEQFF
TRBV7-9	TRBJ2-2	NA	NA	TGTGCCAGCAGCTCGAGGGAGCGTGCGAACACCGGGGAGCTGTTTTTT	CASSSRERANTGELFF
TRBV5-1	TRBJ2-2	TRBD2	NA	TGCGCCAGCAGCTGGACTAGCGGGAGGGGCAGGGAGCTGTTTTTT	CASSWTSGRGRELFF
TRBV24-1	TRBJ2-2	TRBD1	NA	TGTGCCACCAGTGACCCGCTCCGGGACAGGAACACCGGGGAGCTGTTTTTT	CATSDPLRDRNTGELFF
TRBV6-6	TRBJ1-2	NA	NA	TGTGCCAGCAGTTATGAGACACCGACCAACTATGGCTACACCTTC	CASSYETPTNYGYTF